This T cell receptor (beta chain) was sequenced during a study of T cell responses to AZD1222 COVID-19 vaccine. Study-wide results and caveats: The CD4 TCRs associated with vaccination extended across spike and predominated at 160-218 and 743-854. Only five to seven AZD1222 recipients were seropositive at baseline. Mostly white British, mostly female donors; authors suggested clonal diversity may be underestimated.

In regard to this clone: The antigen is undetermined.

CDR3 length: 14 residues. The V gene lost 8 bases and the J gene lost 0 bases, with 14 bases spanning the gap. Germline CDR1 reads WNHNN; CDR2 reads SYGVQD (reference sequence). Profiling relied on immunoSEQ multiplex PCR, and the TCRdb table lists in-frame clones only, not all of them. The repertoire has some 150,000 clones, about 90% of them found once; the top ten carry 1.5% to 2%. The sequence came from an adult in good health. The starting material was peripheral blood, obtained on day 0 of AZD1222 vaccination. The chain recombines TRBV10-1 with TRBJ2-7, with D tentatively TRBD1 or TRBD2 (5 bases each). The CDR3 sequence is CASRQSGGSYEQYF. CDR3 sequence (DNA): TGCGCCAGCCGCCAGTCTGGGGGCTCCTACGAGCAGTACTTC.